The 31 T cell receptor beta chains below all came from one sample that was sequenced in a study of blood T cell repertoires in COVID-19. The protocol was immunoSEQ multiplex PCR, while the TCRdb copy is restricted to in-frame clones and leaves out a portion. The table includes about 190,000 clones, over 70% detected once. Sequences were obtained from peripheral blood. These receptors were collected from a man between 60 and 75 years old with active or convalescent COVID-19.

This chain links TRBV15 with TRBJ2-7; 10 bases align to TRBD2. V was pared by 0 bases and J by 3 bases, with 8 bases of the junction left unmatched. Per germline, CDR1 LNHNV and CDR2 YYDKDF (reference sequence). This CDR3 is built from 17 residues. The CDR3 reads CATSRDVSLAGVYEQYF. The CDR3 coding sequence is TGTGCCACCAGCAGAGATGTATCCCTAGCGGGAGTCTACGAGCAGTACTTC.

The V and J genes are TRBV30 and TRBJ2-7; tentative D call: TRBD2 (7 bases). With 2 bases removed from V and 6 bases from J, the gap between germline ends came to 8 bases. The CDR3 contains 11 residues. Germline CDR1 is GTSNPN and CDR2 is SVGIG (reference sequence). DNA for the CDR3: TGTGCCTGGAGTCGGGGGGCCGAGCAGTACTTC. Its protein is CAWSRGAEQYF.

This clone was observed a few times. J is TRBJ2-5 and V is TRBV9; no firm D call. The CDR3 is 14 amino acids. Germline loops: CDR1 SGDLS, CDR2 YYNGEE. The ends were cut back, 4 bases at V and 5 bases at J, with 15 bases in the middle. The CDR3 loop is CASSPPGSSETQYF. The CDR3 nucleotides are TGTGCCAGCAGCCCCCCGGGTAGCTCGGAGACCCAGTACTTC.

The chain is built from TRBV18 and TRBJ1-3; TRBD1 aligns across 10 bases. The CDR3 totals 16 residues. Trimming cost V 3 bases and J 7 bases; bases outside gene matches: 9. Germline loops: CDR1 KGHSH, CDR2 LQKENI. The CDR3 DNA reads TGTGCCAGCTCACCGTACGGGACAGGGGATGTGAACACCATATATTTT. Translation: CASSPYGTGDVNTIYF.

In DNA, the CDR3 is TGTGCCAGCAGCCAATCGCCTAGCTTGGGTACGCAGTATTTT. Its protein product is CASSQSPSLGTQYF. The V and J genes are TRBV3-1 (or the pseudogene TRBV3-2) and TRBJ2-3; a possible D gene is TRBD2 (5 bases). CDR3 size: 14 residues. Looked up from germline, CDR1 is LGHDT and CDR2 is YNNKEL (reference sequence). The ends were cut back, 2 bases at V and 8 bases at J, with 14 bases in the middle.

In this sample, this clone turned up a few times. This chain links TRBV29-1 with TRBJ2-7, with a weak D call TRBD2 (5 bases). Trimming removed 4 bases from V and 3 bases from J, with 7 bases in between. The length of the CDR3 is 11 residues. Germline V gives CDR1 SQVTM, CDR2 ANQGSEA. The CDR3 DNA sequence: TGCAGCGTTGGGGAGATCTACGAGCAGTACTTC. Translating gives CSVGEIYEQYF.

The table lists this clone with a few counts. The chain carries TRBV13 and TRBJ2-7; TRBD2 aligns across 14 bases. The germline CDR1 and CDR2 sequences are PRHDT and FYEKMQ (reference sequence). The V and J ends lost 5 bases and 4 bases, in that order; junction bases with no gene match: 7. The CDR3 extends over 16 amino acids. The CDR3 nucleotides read TGTGCCAGCAGCAGGGGACTAGCGGGAGTCGGGTACGAGCAGTACTTC. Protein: CASSRGLAGVGYEQYF.

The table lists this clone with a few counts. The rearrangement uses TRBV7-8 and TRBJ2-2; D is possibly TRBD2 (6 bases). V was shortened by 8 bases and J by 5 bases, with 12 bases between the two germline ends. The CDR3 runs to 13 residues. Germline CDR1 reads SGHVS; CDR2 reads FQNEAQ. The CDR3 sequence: CASPERGTGELFF. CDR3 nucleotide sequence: TGTGCCAGCCCCGAACGGGGGACCGGGGAGCTGTTTTTT.

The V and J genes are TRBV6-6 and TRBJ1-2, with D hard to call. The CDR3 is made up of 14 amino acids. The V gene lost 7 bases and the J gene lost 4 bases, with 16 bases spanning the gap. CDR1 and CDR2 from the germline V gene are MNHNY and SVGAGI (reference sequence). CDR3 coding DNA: TGTGCCAGCAAAGTAGTGGAGGCAGCCTATGGCTACACCTTC. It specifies CASKVVEAAYGYTF.

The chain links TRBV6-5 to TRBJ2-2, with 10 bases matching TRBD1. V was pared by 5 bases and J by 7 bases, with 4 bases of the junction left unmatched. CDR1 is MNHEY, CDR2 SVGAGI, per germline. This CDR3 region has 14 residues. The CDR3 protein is CASSRQGAGGELFF. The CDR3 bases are TGTGCCAGCAGTAGACAGGGGGCTGGCGGGGAGCTGTTTTTT.

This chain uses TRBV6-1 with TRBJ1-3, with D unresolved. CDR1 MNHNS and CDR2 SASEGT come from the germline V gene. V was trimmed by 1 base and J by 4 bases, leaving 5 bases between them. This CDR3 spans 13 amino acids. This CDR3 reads CASSEEQGNTIYF. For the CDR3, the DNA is TGTGCCAGCAGTGAAGAACAGGGAAACACCATATATTTT.

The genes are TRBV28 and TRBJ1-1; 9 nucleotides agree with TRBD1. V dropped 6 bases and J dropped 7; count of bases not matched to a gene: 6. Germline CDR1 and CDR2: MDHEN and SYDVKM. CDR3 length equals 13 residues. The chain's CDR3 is CASRLQGASEAFF. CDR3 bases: TGTGCCAGCAGATTACAGGGGGCTAGTGAAGCTTTCTTT.

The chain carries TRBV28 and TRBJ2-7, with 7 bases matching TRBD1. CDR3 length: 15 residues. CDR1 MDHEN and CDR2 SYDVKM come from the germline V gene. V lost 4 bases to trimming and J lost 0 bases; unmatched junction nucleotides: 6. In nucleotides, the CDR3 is TGTGCCAGCAGTTCACGTGGGACAGCCTCCTACGAGCAGTACTTC. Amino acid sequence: CASSSRGTASYEQYF.

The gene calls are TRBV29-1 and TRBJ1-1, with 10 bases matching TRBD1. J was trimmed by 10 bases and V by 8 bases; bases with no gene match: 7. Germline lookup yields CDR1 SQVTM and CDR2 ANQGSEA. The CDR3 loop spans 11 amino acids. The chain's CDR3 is CSIAGQGGAFF. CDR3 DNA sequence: TGCAGCATCGCCGGACAGGGGGGAGCTTTCTTT.

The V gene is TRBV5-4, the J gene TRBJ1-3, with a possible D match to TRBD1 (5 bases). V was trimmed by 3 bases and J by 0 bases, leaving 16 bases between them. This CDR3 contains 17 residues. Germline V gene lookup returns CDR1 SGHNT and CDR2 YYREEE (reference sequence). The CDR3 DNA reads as TGTGCCAGCAGCTCCGGGGGTGGCGTACGCTCTGGAAACACCATATATTTT. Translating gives CASSSGGGVRSGNTIYF. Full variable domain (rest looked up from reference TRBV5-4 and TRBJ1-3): ETGVTQSPTHLIKTRGQQVTLRCSSQSGHNTVSWYQQALGQGPQFIFQYYREEENGRGNFPPRFSGLQFPNYSSELNVNALELDDSALYLCASSSGGGVRSGNTIYFGEGSWLTVV.

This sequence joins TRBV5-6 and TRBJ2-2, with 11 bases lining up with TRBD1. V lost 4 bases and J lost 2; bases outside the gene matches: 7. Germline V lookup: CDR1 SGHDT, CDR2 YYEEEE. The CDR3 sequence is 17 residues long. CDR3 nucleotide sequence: TGTGCCAGCAGCCTGCTGGGGACAGGGGGAAACACCGGGGAGCTGTTTTTT. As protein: CASSLLGTGGNTGELFF.

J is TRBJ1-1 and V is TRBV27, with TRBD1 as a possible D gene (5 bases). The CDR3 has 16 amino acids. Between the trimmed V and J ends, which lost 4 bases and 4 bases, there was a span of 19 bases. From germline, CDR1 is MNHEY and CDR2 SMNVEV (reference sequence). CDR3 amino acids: CASSYRIETVGTEAFF. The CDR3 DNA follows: TGTGCCAGCAGTTACCGGATCGAGACAGTCGGCACTGAAGCTTTCTTT.

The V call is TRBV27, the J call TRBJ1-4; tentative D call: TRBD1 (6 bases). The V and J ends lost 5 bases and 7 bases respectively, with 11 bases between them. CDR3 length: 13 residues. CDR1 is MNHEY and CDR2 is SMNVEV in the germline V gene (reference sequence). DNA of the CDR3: TGTGCCAGCAGTGGGGAAGGGGGTGAAAAACTGTTTTTT. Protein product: CASSGEGGEKLFF. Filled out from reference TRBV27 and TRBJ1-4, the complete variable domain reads EAQVTQNPRYLITVTGKKLTVTCSQNMNHEYMSWYRQDPGLGLRQIYYSMNVEVTDKGDVPEGYKVSRKEKRNFPLILESPSPNQTSLYFCASSGEGGEKLFFGSGTQLSVL.

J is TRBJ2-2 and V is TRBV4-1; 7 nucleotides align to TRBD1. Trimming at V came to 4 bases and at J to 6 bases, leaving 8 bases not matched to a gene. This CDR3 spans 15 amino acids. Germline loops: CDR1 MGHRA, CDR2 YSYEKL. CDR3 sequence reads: CASSPRQQGAGELFF. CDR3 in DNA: TGCGCCAGCAGCCCCCGGCAGCAGGGGGCCGGGGAGCTGTTTTTT.

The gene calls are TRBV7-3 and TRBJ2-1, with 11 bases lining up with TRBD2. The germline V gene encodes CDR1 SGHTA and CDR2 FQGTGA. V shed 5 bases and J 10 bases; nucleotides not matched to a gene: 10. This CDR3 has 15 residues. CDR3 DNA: TGTGCCAGCAGCCCAACTAGCGGGAGAGCAGAAGAGCAGTTCTTC. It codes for CASSPTSGRAEEQFF.

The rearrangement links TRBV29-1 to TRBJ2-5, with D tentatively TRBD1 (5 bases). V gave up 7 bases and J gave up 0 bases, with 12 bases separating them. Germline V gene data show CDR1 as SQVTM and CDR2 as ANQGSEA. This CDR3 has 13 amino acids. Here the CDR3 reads CSALGAYQETQYF. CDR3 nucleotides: TGCAGCGCCCTAGGGGCCTACCAAGAGACCCAGTACTTC.

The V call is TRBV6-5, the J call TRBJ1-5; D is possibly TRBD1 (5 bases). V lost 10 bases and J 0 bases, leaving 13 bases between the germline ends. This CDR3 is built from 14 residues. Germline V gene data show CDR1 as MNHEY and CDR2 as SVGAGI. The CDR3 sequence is CATQQVNSNQPQHF. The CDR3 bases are TGTGCCACTCAACAGGTCAATAGCAATCAGCCCCAGCATTTT.

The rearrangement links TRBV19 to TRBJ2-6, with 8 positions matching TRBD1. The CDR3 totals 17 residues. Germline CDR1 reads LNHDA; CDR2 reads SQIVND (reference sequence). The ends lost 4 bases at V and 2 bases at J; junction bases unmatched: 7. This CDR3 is CASSKRQGLAGANVLTF. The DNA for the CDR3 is TGTGCCAGTAGTAAACGACAGGGGTTAGCTGGGGCCAACGTCCTGACTTTC.

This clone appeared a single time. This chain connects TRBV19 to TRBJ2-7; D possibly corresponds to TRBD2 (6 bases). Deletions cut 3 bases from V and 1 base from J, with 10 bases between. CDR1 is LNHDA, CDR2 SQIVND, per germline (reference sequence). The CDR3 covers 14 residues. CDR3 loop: CASSMEGLSYEQYF. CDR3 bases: TGTGCCAGTAGTATGGAGGGATTGTCCTACGAGCAGTACTTC.

This chain's CDR3 is CAWSGGRALGSSLAFRPYNEQFF. CDR3 DNA sequence: TGTGCCTGGAGTGGAGGGAGGGCCCTCGGTTCCTCCCTTGCCTTCAGACCCTACAATGAGCAGTTCTTC. V gene TRBV30 combines with J gene TRBJ2-1; 7 bases agree with TRBD2. The V and J ends lost 1 base and 2 bases, in that order; junction bases with no gene match: 29. Germline values: CDR1 GTSNPN, CDR2 SVGIG (reference sequence). CDR3 length: 23 residues.

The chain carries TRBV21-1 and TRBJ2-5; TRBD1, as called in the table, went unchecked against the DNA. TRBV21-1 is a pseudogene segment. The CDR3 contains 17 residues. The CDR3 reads CASSKEAWDRGKETQYF. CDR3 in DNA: TGTGCCAGCAGCAAGGAGGCTTGGGACAGGGGTAAGGAGACCCAGTACTTC.

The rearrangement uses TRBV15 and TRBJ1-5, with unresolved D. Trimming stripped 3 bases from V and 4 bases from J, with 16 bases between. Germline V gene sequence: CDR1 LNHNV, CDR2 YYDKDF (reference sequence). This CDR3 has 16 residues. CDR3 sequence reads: CATSRAGALGNQPQHF. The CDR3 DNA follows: TGTGCCACCAGCAGGGCGGGAGCCCTAGGAAATCAGCCCCAGCATTTT. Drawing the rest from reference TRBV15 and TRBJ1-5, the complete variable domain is DAMVIQNPRYQVTQFGKPVTLSCSQTLNHNVMYWYQQKSSQAPKLLFHYYDKDFNNEADTPDNFQSRRPNTSFCFLDIRSPGLGDTAMYLCATSRAGALGNQPQHFGDGTRLSIL.

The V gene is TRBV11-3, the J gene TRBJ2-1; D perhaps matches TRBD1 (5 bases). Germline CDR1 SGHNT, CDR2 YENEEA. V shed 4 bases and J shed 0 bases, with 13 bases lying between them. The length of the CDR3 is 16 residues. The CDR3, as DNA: TGTGCCAGCAGCTCTCCGGACATGGGCTCCTACAATGAGCAGTTCTTC. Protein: CASSSPDMGSYNEQFF.

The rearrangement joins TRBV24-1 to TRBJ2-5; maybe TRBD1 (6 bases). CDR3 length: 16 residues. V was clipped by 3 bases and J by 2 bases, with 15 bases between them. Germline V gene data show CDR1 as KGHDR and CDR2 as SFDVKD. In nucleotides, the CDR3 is TGTGCCACCAGTGATCCAGGGGTAGCCTTACAAGAGACCCAGTACTTC. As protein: CATSDPGVALQETQYF.

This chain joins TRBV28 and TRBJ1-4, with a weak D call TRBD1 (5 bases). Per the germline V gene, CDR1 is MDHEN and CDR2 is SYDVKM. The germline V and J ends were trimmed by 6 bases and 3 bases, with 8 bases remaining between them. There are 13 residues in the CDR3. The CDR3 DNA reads TGTGCCAGCAGGAGGGACTCTAATGAAAAACTGTTTTTT. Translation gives CASRRDSNEKLFF.

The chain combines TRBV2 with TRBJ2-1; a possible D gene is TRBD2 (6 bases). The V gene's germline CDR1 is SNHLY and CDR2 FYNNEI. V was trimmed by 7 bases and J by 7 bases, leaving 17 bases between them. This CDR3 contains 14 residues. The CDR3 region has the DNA TGTGCCAGCACCGCCGGGAGAGGGGCAAATGAGCAGTTCTTC. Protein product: CASTAGRGANEQFF.